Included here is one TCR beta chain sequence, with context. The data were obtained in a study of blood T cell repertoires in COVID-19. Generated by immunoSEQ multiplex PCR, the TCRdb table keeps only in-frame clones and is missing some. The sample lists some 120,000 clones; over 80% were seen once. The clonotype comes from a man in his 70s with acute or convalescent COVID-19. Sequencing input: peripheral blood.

CDR3 DNA: TGTGCCAGCAGTGCCCGGGGAGGCATGACGAACACCGGGGAGCTGTTTTTT. Its translation: CASSARGGMTNTGELFF. The chain uses TRBV27 and TRBJ2-2, with D possibly TRBD2 on 6 matching bases. Trimming shortened V by 5 bases and J by 0 bases, and 16 bases separated the two germline ends. The germline CDR1 and CDR2 sequences are MNHEY and SMNVEV (reference sequence). This CDR3 comprises 17 residues.